This T cell receptor (beta chain) comes out of a study of CD8 T cells in ankylosing spondylitis. The CDR3 has 14 amino acids. Trimming took 10 bases from V and 8 from J; bases not matched to a gene: 7. Whole-study findings and limits: Roughly eight highly homologous variants made up a TCR beta motif, and this motif appeared characteristic of ankylosing spondylitis blood.

This clonotype has at least ten counts. Its target is unknown. One entry per CDR3 protein, called by TCRdb with MiXCR from the 5' RACE reads. The sample has about 210,000 distinct CDR3 sequences; 6% to 8% are singletons. Sample: blood, either unsorted or a sorted T cell fraction (not recorded which). The TCR comes from a male donor with ankylosing spondylitis. The gene calls are TRBV12-3 or TRBV12-4 and TRBJ2-1, with TRBD2 matching 14 bases. DNA for the CDR3: TGTGCCACCAGACTAGCGGGGGGGCTTCATGAGCAGTTCTTC. Protein: CATRLAGGLHEQFF.